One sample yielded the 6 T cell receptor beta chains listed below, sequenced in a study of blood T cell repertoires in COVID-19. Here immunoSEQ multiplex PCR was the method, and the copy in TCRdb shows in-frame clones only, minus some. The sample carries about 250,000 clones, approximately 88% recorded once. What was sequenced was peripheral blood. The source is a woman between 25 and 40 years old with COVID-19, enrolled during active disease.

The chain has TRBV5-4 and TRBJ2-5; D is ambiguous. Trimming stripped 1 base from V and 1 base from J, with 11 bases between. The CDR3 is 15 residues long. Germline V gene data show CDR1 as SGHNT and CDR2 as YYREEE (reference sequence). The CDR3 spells CASSLIEAVQETQYF. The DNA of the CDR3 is TGTGCCAGCAGCTTGATTGAGGCAGTCCAAGAGACCCAGTACTTC.

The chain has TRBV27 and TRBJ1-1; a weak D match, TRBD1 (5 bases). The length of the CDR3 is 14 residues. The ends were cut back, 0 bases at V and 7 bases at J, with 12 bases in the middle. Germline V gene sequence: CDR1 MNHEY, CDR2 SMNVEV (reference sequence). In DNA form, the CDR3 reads TGTGCCAGCAGTTTATCGATACGGGGGGGTGAAGCTTTCTTT. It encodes CASSLSIRGGEAFF.

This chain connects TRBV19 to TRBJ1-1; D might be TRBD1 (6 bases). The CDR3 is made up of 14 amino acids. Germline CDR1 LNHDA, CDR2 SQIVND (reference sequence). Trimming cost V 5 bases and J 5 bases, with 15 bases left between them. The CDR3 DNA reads TGTGCCAGTAGTCAACGACAGGTGGGGACTGAAGCTTTCTTT. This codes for CASSQRQVGTEAFF.

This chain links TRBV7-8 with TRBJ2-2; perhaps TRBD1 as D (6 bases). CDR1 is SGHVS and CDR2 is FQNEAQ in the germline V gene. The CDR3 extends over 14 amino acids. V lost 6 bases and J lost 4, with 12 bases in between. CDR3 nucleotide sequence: TGTGCCAGCAGGGACAAAGGGGGCACCGGGGAGCTGTTTTTT. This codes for CASRDKGGTGELFF.

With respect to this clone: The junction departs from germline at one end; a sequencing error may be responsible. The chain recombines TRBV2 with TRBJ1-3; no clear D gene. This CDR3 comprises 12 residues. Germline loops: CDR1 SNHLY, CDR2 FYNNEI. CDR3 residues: CASSNTGDTIYF. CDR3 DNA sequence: TGTGCCAGCAGTAACACTGGAGACACCATATATTTT.

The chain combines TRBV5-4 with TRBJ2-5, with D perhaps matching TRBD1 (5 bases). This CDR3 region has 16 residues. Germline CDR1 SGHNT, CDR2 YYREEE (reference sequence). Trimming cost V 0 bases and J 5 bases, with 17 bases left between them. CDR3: CASSLGATAPRETQYF. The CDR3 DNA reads TGTGCCAGCAGCTTGGGCGCGACAGCCCCGAGGGAGACCCAGTACTTC.